The T cell receptor (beta chain) described here comes from a study of cytomegalovirus exposure and HLA in healthy donors. Study information: Sequencing of about 179 million T cells in an earlier analysis found 95 million to 120 million unique TCR beta sequences. A preliminary data release comprised tens of millions of unique TCRs obtained from HLA-typed donors.

On this clone: The antigen is unknown.

Study-level results: With DRB1 most and HLA-C fewest, TCR association rates differed between HLA loci in a later analysis. The authors listed about 170 TCR beta chains as cytomegalovirus-associated.

The PCR contained 60 Vbeta and 13 Jbeta primers. This table comes from immunoSEQ multiplex PCR, and its TCRdb copy is limited to in-frame clones, with some not included. The profile shows approximately 100,000 clones, 76% of them singletons. Sequencing used PBMCs. This sequence was found in a woman aged 18 to 35 in good health and CMV-seropositive.

The CDR3 loop is CASSSDPGQMLSGELFF. As DNA, the CDR3 is TGCGCCAGCAGCTCGGACCCGGGACAGATGTTAAGCGGGGAGCTGTTTTTT. This sequence joins TRBV5-1 and TRBJ2-2; 7 nucleotides align to TRBD1. J was trimmed by 7 bases and V by 3 bases; bases with no gene match: 15. Germline V gene lookup returns CDR1 SGHRS and CDR2 YFSETQ. The CDR3 is made up of 17 amino acids.